This T cell receptor (beta chain) was sequenced for a study of metastatic and nonmetastatic thyroid tumors. Study as a whole: Repertoire comparison spanned blood and tumor or nodule tissue of malignant and benign thyroid patients. Broader study findings: Significantly higher TCR beta diversity was reportedly seen in malignant thyroid tumors than benign nodules, in blood and tumor.

Every patient was untreated before thyroid surgery. Comment on this clone: Its matching antigen is unknown.

V lost 1 base and J lost 5, with 13 bases in between. The CDR3 covers 14 residues. Germline V gene sequence: CDR1 SGHRS, CDR2 YFSETQ. TCRdb re-clonotyped the PCR reads via MiXCR. This table holds 15,000 or so clones, approximately 32% found once. J is TRBJ2-7 and V is TRBV5-1; D gene unclear. Sequenced sample: tumor tissue. This receptor was taken from a male donor with papillary thyroid cancer or a benign thyroid nodule (not recorded which). Some clones in this sample may be carry-over from other donors' samples. This CDR3 is CASSLRAQLDEQYF. CDR3 coding DNA: TGCGCCAGCAGCTTGCGGGCACAACTCGACGAGCAGTACTTC.